A selection of T cell receptor beta chains follows, all from one sample in a study of blood T cell repertoires in COVID-19. Sequenced by immunoSEQ multiplex PCR; TCRdb stores in-frame clones only, minus some. In the table there are roughly 140,000 clones, 85% to 90% of which are singletons. Sequenced: peripheral blood. These TCRs come from a human donor in a cohort sampled during active COVID-19. The CDR3 runs from the conserved cysteine through the conserved F or W. The D gene is left open where the match is weak. Part of the rows lack a size; the others show once, few, many or a class for expanded clones.

clone size	J gene	D gene	V gene	CDR3 DNA	CDR3 protein
-	TRBJ1-5	TRBD1	TRBV27	TGTGCCAGCAGTTTAGGACAGGGGGGACAGCCCCAGCATTTT	CASSLGQGGQPQHF
-	TRBJ2-2	TRBD1	TRBV6-2/TRBV6-3	TGTGCCAGCAGCCGGGACAGTAACACCGGGGAGCTGTTTTTT	CASSRDSNTGELFF
-	TRBJ2-7	-	TRBV5-6	TGTGCCAGCAGCCTAGTGGGGGCCAGGGGATACGAGCAGTACTTC	CASSLVGARGYEQYF
-	TRBJ2-1	-	TRBV18	TGTGCCAGCTCACCAGGACAGTTGCAGTTCTTC	CASSPGQLQFF
-	TRBJ2-7	TRBD1	TRBV30	TGTGCCTGGAGTGTACCCGTGACAGGGGTCCCCTACGAGCAGTACTTC	CAWSVPVTGVPYEQYF
-	TRBJ1-2	TRBD1	TRBV7-2	TGTGCCAGCAGCGAAAACAGGGGCTCGGGTGGCTACACCTTC	CASSENRGSGGYTF
-	TRBJ1-5	TRBD1	TRBV28	TGTGCCAGCAGCCCAGGGGGGACAGGGTGGAGCAATCAGCCCCAGCATTTT	CASSPGGTGWSNQPQHF
-	TRBJ2-7	TRBD2	TRBV5-8	TGTGCCAGCAGCAGAAGTAGCGGGTACGCCTACGAGCAGTACTTC	CASSRSSGYAYEQYF
few	TRBJ2-7	TRBD2	TRBV10-1	TGCGCCAGCAGTGAGTCGATTGGTCGTCTAGCGGTTACCTACGAGCAGTACTTC	CASSESIGRLAVTYEQYF
-	TRBJ2-7	-	TRBV28	TGTGCCAGCAAAGCAGGGGACACCAGGTACGAGCAGTACTTC	CASKAGDTRYEQYF
-	TRBJ1-2	-	TRBV7-2	TGTGCCAGCAGCCCTAGGACAGATGGCTACACCTTC	CASSPRTDGYTF
-	TRBJ2-5	-	TRBV4-3	TGCGCCAGCAGCCAAGGATATCGCGGGGAGACCCAGTACTTC	CASSQGYRGETQYF
-	TRBJ2-1	-	TRBV18	TGTGCCAGCTCAGCTACCCGGGAGACTAGATACAATGAGCAGTTCTTC	CASSATRETRYNEQFF